Listed here is a single T cell receptor (beta chain). Germline V gene data show CDR1 as SGHNT and CDR2 as YYREEE (reference sequence). This CDR3 comprises 16 residues. J gave up 3 bases and V 1 base, and 6 bases lay outside the gene matches. Original processing methods: Amplification of reference gene primers was used by the study to estimate nucleated cell counts. Sequencing used immunoSEQ multiplex PCR; TCRdb keeps in-frame clones, though not all of them. The D gene and trimming were derived from the DNA, and the V and J assignments and clone size from that table. The sample carries some 250,000 clones, under 90% recorded once. Participants spanned ages roughly 18 to 95 years and resided in 20 to 30 US areas. What the recovered Cohort 3 donors had was two negative PCRs, clearance, or symptom resolution. This sample is part of a study of blood T cell repertoires in COVID-19. Study background: Collection of acute and convalescent COVID-19 samples took place in the United States, Italy and Spain.

The chain couples TRBV5-4 to TRBJ2-7; 11 bases are shared with TRBD1. This receptor was taken from a man younger than 35 who had recovered from COVID-19. The sample taken for sequencing was PBMCs or T cells enriched from blood (not recorded which). The CDR3 loop reads CASSLRAGTGGYEQYF. The CDR3 region has the DNA TGTGCCAGCAGCTTGAGGGCCGGGACAGGGGGCTACGAGCAGTACTTC.